Below, 3 T cell receptor beta chains from the same sample are listed, as sequenced in a study of beta chain features in type 1 diabetes. Study-level points and caveats: The study found moderately but significantly shorter TCRB CDR3s in all four CD4+ subsets of Type 1 diabetes patients.

For these TCRs, the target antigens are not known. The whole isolated RNA underwent reverse transcription, so sequencing captured expressed TCRB transcripts. Method: immunoSEQ multiplex PCR; TCRdb's copy keeps in-frame clones and lacks some. Found here are 350,000 to 450,000 clones, around 13% of them singletons; the top ten hold approximately 0.011%. Sequenced sample: naive CD4+ T cells from blood. The receptors were sampled from a woman aged 18-29 years with type 1 diabetes.

The chain recombines TRBV30 with TRBJ2-1, with a tentative D call TRBD2 (6 bases). CDR3 length: 14 amino acids. Germline values: CDR1 GTSNPN, CDR2 SVGIG (reference sequence). Trimming removed 5 bases at V and 4 bases at J, with 15 bases between. In DNA, the CDR3 is TGTGCCTGGTCTTCTAGCGTCCCTTACAATGAGCAGTTCTTC. It encodes CAWSSSVPYNEQFF.

This clone was detected only a few times. The V call is TRBV9, the J call TRBJ1-1; D unresolved. The V end lost 3 bases, the J end lost 5 bases, and 11 bases lay between the germline ends. The CDR3 consists of 13 residues. CDR1 SGDLS and CDR2 YYNGEE come from the germline V gene. For the CDR3, the DNA is TGTGCCAGCAGCGCCCATGGGGAGACTGAAGCTTTCTTT. Residues: CASSAHGETEAFF.

The chain joins TRBV15 to TRBJ2-5; D is possibly TRBD2 (6 bases). The germline V and J ends were trimmed by 1 base and 4 bases, with 13 bases remaining between them. The V gene's germline CDR1 is LNHNV and CDR2 YYDKDF (reference sequence). The CDR3 spans 15 residues. CDR3 in amino acids: CATSRAAGRRETQYF. Here the CDR3 DNA reads TGTGCCACCAGCAGAGCTGCAGGGAGGAGAGAGACCCAGTACTTC.